This TCR beta chain came from a study of shared clonotypes between healthy human individuals. Regarding the study as a whole: In contrast to clonotypes shared by all four donors, non-shared clonotypes had lower generation probabilities. Donor clonotype sharing was expected to depend on sequencing depth.

Libraries were prepared by immunoSEQ multiplex PCR; TCRdb keeps only in-frame clonotypes and omits some of them. The sample consists of roughly 1.5 million clones, approximately 98% of them appearing once. As to this clone: Its specificity is unknown.

The CDR3 contains 14 residues. Per germline, CDR1 SGHRS and CDR2 YFSETQ. After removal of 5 bases from V and 5 bases from J, the junction contained 9 bases not matched to a gene. Both subsets, CD45RA+ naive and CD45RA-negative memory, were split from the CD4+ cells. Sequenced: naive CD4+ T cells sorted from blood. Documented subset: CD45RA+ positively selected. The chain recombines TRBV5-1 with TRBJ2-5, with TRBD2 matching over 7 bases. The receptor was isolated from a young man in good health. CDR3 sequence: CASRGTGGSETQYF. CDR3 coding DNA: TGCGCCAGCAGGGGCACTGGCGGGAGTGAGACCCAGTACTTC.